Listed here are 24 T cell receptor beta chains from one sample, sequenced in a study of blood T cell repertoires in COVID-19 (dated by TCRdb to the early 2020s). Library generation was performed with the immunoSEQ multiplex PCR assay. Here the immuneACCESS table is served through TCRdb, limited to in-frame sequences with V and J called. Missing clones are a known gap in these copies; in checked studies unresolved V genes cover under half, and the rest lacks a known reason. This sample gives roughly 200,000 clones in total; roughly 87% of them show up just once. Approximately 2.1% of the sample comes from the top ten. The sequencing input was PBMCs or T cells enriched from blood (not recorded which). All receptors come from a woman in her 30s who had recovered from COVID-19.

This rearrangement joins TRBV7-2 to TRBJ2-1; a weak D match, TRBD2 (6 bases). The CDR3 is 15 amino acids. Germline CDR1 reads SGHTA; CDR2 reads FQGNSA. V lost 5 bases and J lost 4, with 15 bases in between. CDR3 in amino acids: CASSLDRGTYNEQFF. The CDR3 DNA is TGTGCCAGCAGCCTGGACCGCGGGACTTACAATGAGCAGTTCTTC.

The genes are TRBV4-3 and TRBJ1-2; possibly TRBD1 for D (5 bases). V lost 4 bases to trimming and J lost 1 base, with 19 bases between them. CDR1 LGHNA and CDR2 YSLEER come from the germline V gene. The CDR3 runs 17 residues. CDR3 region: CASSPLRQGGFNYGYTF. The CDR3 DNA reads as TGCGCCAGCAGCCCCCTCCGGCAGGGAGGGTTTAACTATGGCTACACCTTC.

Note on this clone: A read error may be the cause here, since a much bigger clone is one base away. The rearrangement joins TRBV4-3 to TRBJ1-1; D remains ambiguous. Germline lookup yields CDR1 LGHNA and CDR2 YSLEER. V was pared by 3 bases and J by 3 bases, with 5 bases between. The length of the CDR3 is 12 residues. The CDR3 sequence is CASSQADTEAFF. Written as DNA, the CDR3 is TGCGCCAGCAGCCAGGCGGACACTGAAGCTTTCTTT.

V is TRBV7-2 and J is TRBJ1-3; D uncertain. The CDR3 loop spans 12 amino acids. CDR1 is SGHTA, CDR2 FQGNSA, per germline. V shed 5 bases and J shed 4 bases, with 6 bases lying between them. The CDR3 reads CASSTPGNTIYF. DNA for the CDR3: TGTGCCAGCAGCACTCCCGGAAACACCATATATTTT. The whole variable domain, filled in from reference TRBV7-2 and TRBJ1-3, reads GAGVSQSPSNKVTEKGKDVELRCDPISGHTALYWYRQSLGQGLEFLIYFQGNSAPDKSGLPSDRFSAERTGGSVSTLTIQRTQQEDSAVYLCASSTPGNTIYFGEGSWLTVV.

V gene TRBV6-5 combines with J gene TRBJ1-1, with 8 bases aligning to TRBD1. The CDR3 length is 14 residues. Germline V CDR1 and CDR2: MNHEY, SVGAGI. Germline trimming cut 7 bases from V and 1 base from J; bases unmatched to any gene: 5. CDR3 residues: CASTRDRPNTEAFF. DNA of the CDR3: TGTGCCAGCACCCGGGACAGGCCGAACACTGAAGCTTTCTTT.

The chain carries TRBV6-5 and TRBJ1-1; tentative D call: TRBD1 (6 bases). Germline V gives CDR1 MNHEY, CDR2 SVGAGI. The CDR3 loop spans 15 amino acids. V was shortened by 0 bases and J by 11 bases, with 19 bases between the two germline ends. CDR3 in DNA: TGTGCCAGCAGTTACTCCTCCCGGGGGGCGTCCGGCGCTTTCTTT. It encodes CASSYSSRGASGAFF.

The rearrangement uses TRBV6-4 and TRBJ2-1, with D possibly TRBD1 on 5 matching bases. The V gene's germline CDR1 is MRHNA and CDR2 SNTAGT. CDR3 length: 15 residues. The germline V and J ends were trimmed by 3 bases and 0 bases, with 9 bases remaining between them. The CDR3 loop is CASSEGVGSYNEQFF. The CDR3 nucleotides are TGTGCCAGCAGTGAAGGGGTGGGCTCCTACAATGAGCAGTTCTTC.

The chain has TRBV19 and TRBJ2-5, with D unclear. CDR1 and CDR2 (germline): LNHDA, SQIVND (reference sequence). This CDR3 has 13 residues. Trimming removed 3 bases at V and 4 bases at J, with 9 bases between. CDR3 nucleotide sequence: TGTGCCAGTAGTATGGTAGTCCCAGAGACCCAGTACTTC. Translation: CASSMVVPETQYF. Drawing the rest from reference TRBV19 and TRBJ2-5, the complete variable domain is DGGITQSPKYLFRKEGQNVTLSCEQNLNHDAMYWYRQDPGQGLRLIYYSQIVNDFQKGDIAEGYSVSREKKESFPLTVTSAQKNPTAFYLCASSMVVPETQYFGPGTRLLVL.

This clone was counted a single time. The rearrangement links TRBV4-3 to TRBJ2-3; 8 nucleotides agree with TRBD2. Germline trimming cut 4 bases from V and 3 bases from J; bases unmatched to any gene: 6. Germline CDR1 LGHNA, CDR2 YSLEER. The CDR3 spans 15 residues. The CDR3 sequence is CASSPYQRGTDTQYF. The CDR3 DNA reads TGCGCCAGCAGCCCCTACCAGCGGGGGACAGATACGCAGTATTTT.

This clone was observed a handful of times. The chain carries TRBV3-1 (or the pseudogene TRBV3-2) and TRBJ2-1; 15 nucleotides align to TRBD2. Germline CDR1 is LGHDT and CDR2 is YNNKEL (reference sequence). V lost 1 base to trimming and J lost 14 bases; unmatched junction nucleotides: 6. This CDR3 contains 15 residues. CDR3 DNA sequence: TGTGCCAGCAGCCAAGCCGGGACTAGCGGGAGGTTGGAGTTCTTC. Translating gives CASSQAGTSGRLEFF.

The chain carries TRBV19 and TRBJ2-1; D not resolved. There are 14 residues in the CDR3. Germline CDR1 LNHDA, CDR2 SQIVND (reference sequence). Trimming shortened V by 8 bases and J by 7 bases, and 18 bases separated the two germline ends. The CDR3 reads CASGSSALWNEQFF. CDR3 sequence (DNA): TGTGCCAGTGGGTCCAGCGCCTTGTGGAATGAGCAGTTCTTC. The full variable domain, its missing parts supplied by reference TRBV19 and TRBJ2-1, is DGGITQSPKYLFRKEGQNVTLSCEQNLNHDAMYWYRQDPGQGLRLIYYSQIVNDFQKGDIAEGYSVSREKKESFPLTVTSAQKNPTAFYLCASGSSALWNEQFFGPGTRLTVL.

This chain links TRBV7-2 with TRBJ2-1; possible D gene TRBD2, 6 bases. The CDR3 contains 18 residues. Germline V gene lookup returns CDR1 SGHTA and CDR2 FQGNSA. V was shortened by 4 bases and J by 2 bases, with 21 bases between the two germline ends. CDR3 coding DNA: TGTGCCAGCAGCTCCCGATTGATAGCGGTGGAGCCCTACAATGAGCAGTTCTTC. As protein: CASSSRLIAVEPYNEQFF.

This clone was seen a handful of times. The gene calls are TRBV14 and TRBJ1-3; D is undetermined. This CDR3 is built from 16 residues. The germline gives CDR1 SGHDN, CDR2 FVKESK. Trimming left V 1 base short and J 0 bases short, with 10 bases between. CDR3 residues: CASSQAQAVSGNTIYF. DNA for the CDR3: TGTGCCAGCAGCCAAGCCCAGGCAGTCTCTGGAAACACCATATATTTT.

The chain carries TRBV5-1 and TRBJ1-1; no reliable D call. The V end was cut by 3 bases, the J end by 1 base, with 10 bases between. Germline V gene lookup returns CDR1 SGHRS and CDR2 YFSETQ. This CDR3 contains 14 residues. The CDR3 DNA sequence: TGCGCCAGCAGCTCAGATCCCCGGAACACTGAAGCTTTCTTT. As protein: CASSSDPRNTEAFF.

V gene TRBV7-9 combines with J gene TRBJ1-2; D might be TRBD1 (5 bases). Germline V lookup: CDR1 SEHNR, CDR2 FQNEAQ (reference sequence). The CDR3 contains 16 residues. V was trimmed by 2 bases and J by 6 bases, leaving 19 bases between them. The DNA for the CDR3 is TGTGCCAGCAGCTTACCGGCGGAGGGGAGGGGTAATGGCTACACCTTC. It yields the protein CASSLPAEGRGNGYTF.

This chain joins TRBV4-3 and TRBJ1-2; tentative D call: TRBD1 (5 bases). The CDR3 totals 15 residues. Germline values: CDR1 LGHNA, CDR2 YSLEER. Trimming pared 2 bases from V and 0 bases from J, leaving 10 bases between. CDR3 residues: CASSQKTEANYGYTF. In nucleotides, the CDR3 is TGCGCCAGCAGCCAAAAGACAGAAGCTAACTATGGCTACACCTTC.

The gene calls are TRBV6-1 and TRBJ2-7, with 10 bases identical to TRBD2. Unmatched junction bases numbered 6, after V lost 5 bases and J lost 5 bases. The length of the CDR3 is 14 residues. From germline, CDR1 is MNHNS and CDR2 SASEGT. This CDR3 reads CASSRSGRPDEQYF. The CDR3 DNA follows: TGTGCCAGCAGTCGTAGCGGGAGGCCCGACGAGCAGTACTTC.

The gene calls are TRBV5-6 and TRBJ1-5; D gene uncertain. V dropped 4 bases and J dropped 4 bases, with 12 bases sitting between them. The length of the CDR3 is 14 residues. Germline V lookup: CDR1 SGHDT, CDR2 YYEEEE. In DNA, the CDR3 is TGTGCCAGCAGCCTACGGTTGCGGAATCAGCCCCAGCATTTT. Amino acid sequence: CASSLRLRNQPQHF.

The V call is TRBV6-5, the J call TRBJ1-2; D is uncertain. Trimming stripped 5 bases from V and 4 bases from J, with 8 bases between. From germline, CDR1 is MNHEY and CDR2 SVGAGI. CDR3 length: 12 amino acids. In DNA, the CDR3 is TGTGCCAGCAGTCTAAGTATCTATGGCTACACCTTC. It specifies CASSLSIYGYTF.

The chain links TRBV7-3 to TRBJ2-5; 7 positions match TRBD1. Germline V gene lookup returns CDR1 SGHTA and CDR2 FQGTGA. The CDR3 extends over 14 amino acids. V gave up 5 bases and J gave up 5 bases; unmatched junction bases: 8. CDR3 coding DNA: TGTGCCAGCAGCCCCTCTACGACAGGGGAGACCCAGTACTTC. Amino acid sequence: CASSPSTTGETQYF. Variable domain in full (rest from reference TRBV7-3 and TRBJ2-5): GAGVSQTPSNKVTEKGKYVELRCDPISGHTALYWYRQSLGQGPEFLIYFQGTGAADDSGLPNDRFFAVRPEGSVSTLKIQRTERGDSAVYLCASSPSTTGETQYFGPGTRLLVL.

The chain recombines TRBV18 with TRBJ2-7, with a weak D call TRBD2 (5 bases). Germline CDR1 and CDR2: KGHSH and LQKENI. This CDR3 contains 15 residues. V lost 6 bases to trimming and J lost 3 bases, with 18 bases between them. The DNA of the CDR3 is TGTGCCAGCTCCCCGGCGGGCGCTCTAAACTACGAGCAGTACTTC. It translates to CASSPAGALNYEQYF.

The chain uses TRBV27 and TRBJ2-5; D possibly corresponds to TRBD2 (6 bases). The CDR3 covers 14 residues. Trimming cost V 6 bases and J 5 bases, with 16 bases left between them. CDR1 is MNHEY, CDR2 SMNVEV, per germline (reference sequence). The DNA for the CDR3 is TGTGCCAGCAGCCCTTTCGGGAGAAAGGAGACCCAGTACTTC. Its protein product is CASSPFGRKETQYF.

This sequence joins TRBV25-1 and TRBJ2-6; weak D call: TRBD2 (7 bases). Germline V gene data show CDR1 as MGHDK and CDR2 as SYGVNS. The CDR3 has 18 amino acids. Trimming stripped 2 bases from V and 1 base from J, with 15 bases between. CDR3 amino acids: CASSEGSGEGSGANVLTF. Here the CDR3 DNA reads TGTGCCAGCAGTGAAGGATCAGGGGAGGGGTCTGGGGCCAACGTCCTGACTTTC.

The rearrangement uses TRBV15 and TRBJ2-3; 10 nucleotides align to TRBD1. The V and J ends lost 1 base and 0 bases, in that order; junction bases with no gene match: 10. Germline V CDR1 and CDR2: LNHNV, YYDKDF (reference sequence). The CDR3 is made up of 19 amino acids. CDR3 in DNA: TGTGCCACCAGCAGAGCGTGGGACAGGGGTCTGCGAAGCACAGATACGCAGTATTTT. Protein: CATSRAWDRGLRSTDTQYF. The full variable domain, completed using reference TRBV15 and TRBJ2-3, is DAMVIQNPRYQVTQFGKPVTLSCSQTLNHNVMYWYQQKSSQAPKLLFHYYDKDFNNEADTPDNFQSRRPNTSFCFLDIRSPGLGDTAMYLCATSRAWDRGLRSTDTQYFGPGTRLTVL.